This is a list of T cell receptor beta chains from one sample in a study of tumor and adjacent non-tumor tissue in lung cancer. TCRdb redid the calling of the multiplex PCR reads with MiXCR, one entry per CDR3 protein. The table records over 100,000 distinct CDR3 sequences, 75% of them present only once. The specimen was lung tumor tissue. Source of these receptors: a woman aged 55-70 years with non-small cell lung cancer. Both conserved end residues are part of each CDR3. D genes are given only for firm matches. A row's size may be missing; if present it is once, few, many or a size class.

.	TRBV6-1	TRBJ2-7	13	.	TGTGCCAGCAGTAAGCGGCTGTCGATCGAGCAGTGCTTC	CASSKRLSIEQCF
TRBD2	TRBV28	TRBJ2-5	14	.	TGTGCCAGTTGCCGAAGGTCTAGCGGGAAGACCCAGTATTTC	CASCRRSSGKTQYF
.	TRBV18	TRBJ1-1	13	.	TGTGCCAGCACACCATTGGCGGACACTGAAGCTTTCTTT	CASTPLADTEAFF
TRBD1	TRBV7-8	TRBJ2-7	14	.	TGTGCCAGCAGCCCGGGACAGGGGGCGGGTGAGCAGTACTTC	CASSPGQGAGEQYF
TRBD2	TRBV11-3	TRBJ2-1	17	.	TGTGCCGGTAGCTTCGAGTTGACTAGCGGGAGCCACAATGGGCAGTTCTTC	CAGSFELTSGSHNGQFF
TRBD2	TRBV11-2	TRBJ2-1	13	.	TGTGCCAGTAGCGGGCGGATTCGCAATAAGCAGTTCTTC	CASSGRIRNKQFF
.	TRBV6-2/TRBV6-3	TRBJ1-2	13	.	TGTGCCAGCAGTGTAACAGTAGTCTATGGCTACACCTTC	CASSVTVVYGYTF
.	TRBV28	TRBJ1-4	15	.	TGTGCCAGCTGTCAATTGGGAGAGGGGGACGAAAAACTGTTTTTT	CASCQLGEGDEKLFF
TRBD2	TRBV20-1	TRBJ2-3	15	many	TGCAGTGCTGGGGGTGGTAGCGGGAGGGCAGATACGCAGTATTTT	CSAGGGSGRADTQYF
.	TRBV11-2	TRBJ2-7	15	.	TGTGTCAGCAGCTTAGTGCACGGGGGGCCCTACGAGCAGTACTTC	CVSSLVHGGPYEQYF
TRBD1	TRBV20-1	TRBJ1-5	16	many	TGCAGTGCTCTTGGACAGGGGAGAGTTCGCAATCAGCCCCAGCATTTT	CSALGQGRVRNQPQHF
TRBD2	TRBV6-1	TRBJ2-6	15	.	TGTGCCAGCAGTGAAGGGTCGGCGGGGGTCAACGTCATGACTTTC	CASSEGSAGVNVMTF
.	TRBV11-2	TRBJ1-1	16	.	TGTGCCAGCAGCCACTTAACGCCAGTGGGTAGCACTGAAGCTTTCTTT	CASSHLTPVGSTEAFF
TRBD2	TRBV11-2	TRBJ2-7	16	.	TGTGCCAGCAGACCTGGACTAGCGGGGGTCTCAAACGAGCGGTACTTC	CASRPGLAGVSNERYF
.	TRBV12-3/TRBV12-4	TRBJ1-6	16	few	TGTGCCAGCAGTTTAGGCAGCAGCGCCCGTGGCTCACCCCTCCACTTT	CASSLGSSARGSPLHF